One sample yielded the 20 T cell receptor beta chains listed below, sequenced in a study of tumor-infiltrating lymphocytes in primary liver carcinoma. DNA and RNA were both co-extracted from about 20-30 mg of bulk tissue that had not been sorted. Reverse transcription of roughly 480 ng total RNA with a constant-region primer produced TCR beta cDNA. Slightly modified ARM-PCR, run as three nested multiplex PCR rounds, produced the TCR beta libraries. TRBV1-TRBV30 forward and Cbeta reverse primers drove the first two roughly 10-cycle rounds. One entry per CDR3 protein, called by TCRdb with MiXCR from the multiplex PCR reads. The sample records about 74,000 distinct CDR3 sequences, more than 60% being singletons. The sample was liver tumor tissue from sampling region 4. Noted subset: tumor region T4, right-lateral pole. These receptors were collected from a middle-aged man with primary liver carcinoma and hepatitis B virus infection.

With regard to this clonotype: The conserved closing phenylalanine or tryptophan is absent in this CDR3, likely reflecting a read error. The DNA is omitted, as the CDR3 cannot be located on it reliably, and the CDR3 follows TCRdb's listing. The chain has TRBV5-1 and TRBJ1-5. The V gene's germline CDR1 is SGHRS and CDR2 YFSETQ. The CDR3 spans 13 amino acids, including both terminal residues. CDR3 residues: CASSLAPDQPQHS.

This clonotype has at least ten counts. This chain links TRBV6-6 with TRBJ1-5; no clear D gene. CDR3 size: 15 residues. Germline V gene sequence: CDR1 MNHNY, CDR2 SVGAGI (reference sequence). Trimming shortened V by 7 bases and J by 7 bases, and 20 bases separated the two germline ends. The CDR3: CASTNRELRSQPQHF. The CDR3 DNA reads TGTGCCAGCACCAATCGGGAATTAAGATCGCAGCCCCAGCATTTT.

The genes are TRBV7-3 and TRBJ2-3; D is possibly TRBD1 (6 bases). V was trimmed by 0 bases and J by 14 bases, leaving 21 bases between them. This CDR3 has 15 amino acids. CDR1 and CDR2 from the germline V gene are SGHTA and FQGTGA. The CDR3 region has the DNA TGTGCCAGCAGCTTAACAGGGGGTTGGTCAGATACCCGGTATTTT. It encodes CASSLTGGWSDTRYF.

The chain uses TRBV12-3 or TRBV12-4 and TRBJ1-4; D not certain. The CDR3 sequence is 14 residues long. V was cut by 2 bases and J by 10 bases, with 14 bases left in between. CDR3 in amino acids: CASSLQESSGKLFF. DNA for the CDR3: TGTGCCAGCAGTTTACAGGAGTCTTCGGGAAAACTGTTTTTT.

In the case of this clonotype: The junction differs from germline at one of its ends, possibly a read error. The V gene is TRBV29-1, the J gene TRBJ2-1, with D perhaps TRBD2 (6 bases). This CDR3 region has 12 residues. Germline V gene data show CDR1 as SQVTM and CDR2 as ANQGSEA. Here the CDR3 reads CSAEEGYNKQFF. Here the CDR3 DNA reads TGCAGTGCTGAGGAGGGGTACAATAAGCAGTTCTTC.

This clonotype occurred once. V is TRBV11-1 and J is TRBJ2-1, with 9 bases fitting TRBD2. V dropped 9 bases and J dropped 5; count of bases not matched to a gene: 17. Germline CDR1 SGHAT, CDR2 FQDESV (reference sequence). The CDR3 is made up of 17 amino acids. CDR3 region: CASGMGVAGEVDNEQFF. The DNA of the CDR3 is TGTGCCAGTGGCATGGGAGTAGCGGGAGAAGTTGACAATGAGCAGTTCTTC.

This clonotype occurred many times. The chain employs TRBV7-8 and TRBJ2-3; D is undetermined. This CDR3 has 11 amino acids. Germline-derived CDR1 and CDR2 are SGHVS and FQNEAQ. V gave up 6 bases and J gave up 5 bases, with 6 bases separating them. Here the CDR3 DNA reads TGTGCCAGCAGGGTAGAAGATACGCAGTATTTT. It is translated as CASRVEDTQYF.

Details on this clonotype: Germline and junction disagree at one end, which may indicate a read error. The CDR3 DNA follows: TGCAGCGTTGATCGGACTAGCGGGGGTGGCGAGCAATACTTC. It yields the protein CSVDRTSGGGEQYF. The V and J genes are TRBV29-1 and TRBJ2-7; 13 nucleotides agree with TRBD2. This CDR3 comprises 14 residues. Per the germline V gene, CDR1 is SQVTM and CDR2 is ANQGSEA.

Turning to this clonotype: One end of the junction is discordant with germline, which a read error may explain. The chain combines TRBV11-2 with TRBJ2-7; D is unclear. This CDR3 region has 14 residues. Germline V gene sequence: CDR1 SGHAT, CDR2 FQNNGV. The CDR3 protein is CASRLIDTACEQYF. The CDR3, as DNA: TGTGCCAGCCGCTTAATTGACACTGCCTGCGAGCAGTACTTC. The full variable domain, in which reference TRBV11-2 and TRBJ2-7 provide the parts outside the CDR3, is EAGVAQSPRYKIIEKRQSVAFWCNPISGHATLYWYQQILGQGPKLLIQFQNNGVVDDSQLPKDRFSAERLKGVDSTLKIQPAKLEDSAVYLCASRLIDTACEQYFGPGTRLTVT.

This clonotype came up many times. The chain links TRBV12-3 or TRBV12-4 to TRBJ2-2, with D possibly matching TRBD1 (5 bases). This CDR3 has 18 residues. Trimming left V 1 base short and J 5 bases short, with 20 bases between. The CDR3 region is CASSLVSARVLMTGELFF. The CDR3 region has the DNA TGTGCCAGCAGTTTAGTCTCGGCCAGGGTTCTGATGACCGGGGAGCTGTTTTTT.

Concerning this clonotype: This CDR3 fails to terminate in the conserved phenylalanine or tryptophan, so it likely reflects a read error. This chain connects TRBV10-2 to TRBJ2-5, with D maybe TRBD1 (5 bases). Germline lookup yields CDR1 WSHSY and CDR2 SAAADI. CDR3 size: 12 residues. The CDR3 protein is CASRDSQEAQYL. Written as DNA, the CDR3 is TGCGCCAGCAGAGACAGCCAAGAGGCCCAGTACCTC.

For this clonotype: The junction and the germline gene differ at one end; a read error may be behind it. This sequence joins TRBV4-1 and TRBJ2-2; D remains ambiguous. Germline CDR1 reads MGHRA; CDR2 reads YSYEKL. This CDR3 spans 14 amino acids. CDR3 DNA sequence: TGCACCAGGAGCCAAGCTCTGAACGCCGGGGAGCTGTTTTTT. Translating it yields CTRSQALNAGELFF.

Note on this clonotype: The CDR3 ends on some other residue instead of the conserved phenylalanine or tryptophan, so this is likely a read error. J is TRBJ2-1 and V is TRBV11-2; TRBD1 might be the D (6 bases). V was pared by 7 bases and J by 11 bases, with 24 bases between. This CDR3 spans 15 amino acids. CDR1 is SGHAT and CDR2 is FQNNGV in the germline V gene. CDR3 bases: TGTGCCAGCATACTAGGGGACCTCCGGGGACATAAGCAGTTCTAC. It translates to CASILGDLRGHKQFY.

The table lists this clonotype with a few counts. The V call is TRBV19, the J call TRBJ1-1; TRBD1 is a possible D gene (5 bases). The CDR3 loop spans 12 amino acids. Per germline, CDR1 LNHDA and CDR2 SQIVND (reference sequence). The V gene lost 6 bases and the J gene lost 3 bases, with 8 bases spanning the gap. CDR3 nucleotide sequence: TGTGCCAGTAGGGAGGGGTACACTGAAGCTTTCTTT. Protein product: CASREGYTEAFF. Drawing the rest from reference TRBV19 and TRBJ1-1, the complete variable domain is DGGITQSPKYLFRKEGQNVTLSCEQNLNHDAMYWYRQDPGQGLRLIYYSQIVNDFQKGDIAEGYSVSREKKESFPLTVTSAQKNPTAFYLCASREGYTEAFFGQGTRLTVV.

There are many counts of this clonotype. This chain links TRBV12-3 or TRBV12-4 with TRBJ1-2; no clear D gene. The CDR3 has 14 residues. Trimming took 7 bases from V and 5 from J, leaving 17 bases between them. For the CDR3, the DNA is TGTGCCAGCACCATCGGAGAGGGCTGGTATGGCTACACCTTC. Its translation: CASTIGEGWYGYTF.

With regard to this clonotype: A junction boundary mismatches the germline segment, possibly from a read error. The chain is built from TRBV11-2 and TRBJ2-5; TRBD1 is a possible D gene (6 bases). Per the germline V gene, CDR1 is SGHAT and CDR2 is FQNNGV. This CDR3 comprises 17 residues. The CDR3 nucleotides are TGTGCCAACAGCTTAGCCAGTGGGGGCAGTTGGCAAGAGACCCAGTACTTC. This gives the protein CANSLASGGSWQETQYF.

About this clonotype itself: At one end, the junction sequence differs from germline, possibly due to a read error. The CDR3 region is CANRGWKRGGTDTHYF. The CDR3 nucleotides read TGTGCCAACAGGGGTTGGAAGAGGGGAGGCACAGATACGCACTATTTT. V and J are TRBV28 and TRBJ2-3; possible D gene TRBD1, 7 bases. The CDR3 runs to 16 residues. CDR1 MDHEN and CDR2 SYDVKM come from the germline V gene.

Points on this clonotype: The CDR3 ends on some other residue instead of the conserved phenylalanine or tryptophan, so this is likely a read error. This sequence joins TRBV7-9 and TRBJ2-1; TRBD2 matches 12 bases. The CDR3 sequence is 18 residues long. Looked up from germline, CDR1 is SEHNR and CDR2 is FQNEAQ (reference sequence). J gave up 8 bases and V 6 bases, and 17 bases lay outside the gene matches. The CDR3 nucleotides are TGTGCCAGCAGTTTACCTTCGGGACTAGCGGGTACGAGCCATGAGCAGTTCTTA. Residues: CASSLPSGLAGTSHEQFL.

The chain employs TRBV7-9 and TRBJ2-3; D gene ambiguous. Germline CDR1 reads SEHNR; CDR2 reads FQNEAQ (reference sequence). The length of the CDR3 is 14 residues. V was trimmed by 3 bases and J by 8 bases, leaving 15 bases between them. This CDR3 reads CASSLNKVPVTQYF. The CDR3 DNA sequence: TGTGCCAGCAGCTTGAACAAGGTGCCAGTTACGCAGTATTTT.

As regards this clonotype: A read error may explain this, as a much larger clone is one base away. This chain links TRBV28 with TRBJ1-2, with D hard to call. The CDR3 has 12 residues. In germline, CDR1 is MDHEN, CDR2 SYDVKM. CDR3 in amino acids: CASSSGFYGYAF. For the CDR3, the DNA is TGTGCCAGCAGTTCCGGGTTCTATGGCTACGCCTTC.